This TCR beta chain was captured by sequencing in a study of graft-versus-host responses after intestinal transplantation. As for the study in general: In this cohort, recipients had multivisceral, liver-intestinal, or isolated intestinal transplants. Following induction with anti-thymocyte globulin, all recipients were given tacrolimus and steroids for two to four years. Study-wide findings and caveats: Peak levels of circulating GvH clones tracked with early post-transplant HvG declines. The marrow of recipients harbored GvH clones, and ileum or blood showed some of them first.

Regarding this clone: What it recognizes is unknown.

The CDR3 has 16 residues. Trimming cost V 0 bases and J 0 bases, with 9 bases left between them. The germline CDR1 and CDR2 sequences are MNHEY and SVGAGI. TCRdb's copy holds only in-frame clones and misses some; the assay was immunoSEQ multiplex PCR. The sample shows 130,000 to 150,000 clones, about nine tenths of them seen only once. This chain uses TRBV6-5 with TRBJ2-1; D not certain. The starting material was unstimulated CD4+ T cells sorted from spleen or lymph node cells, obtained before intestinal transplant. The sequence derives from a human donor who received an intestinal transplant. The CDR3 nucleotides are TGTGCCAGCAGTTACTCGCTGGAGAGCTCCTACAATGAGCAGTTCTTC. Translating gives CASSYSLESSYNEQFF.